The 6 T cell receptor beta chains reported below all come from one sample, sequenced in a study of blood T cell repertoires in COVID-19. Libraries were prepared by immunoSEQ multiplex PCR; TCRdb keeps only in-frame clonotypes and omits some of them. The sample holds around 100,000 clones; approximately 80% are singletons and the top ten take around a quarter. Sequences were obtained from peripheral blood. Source of these receptors: a man between 60 and 75 years old with acute or convalescent COVID-19.

The chain uses TRBV11-2 and TRBJ1-2, with 7 bases matching TRBD1. From germline, CDR1 is SGHAT and CDR2 FQNNGV. This CDR3 is 16 amino acids long. Germline trimming cut 1 base from V and 3 bases from J; bases unmatched to any gene: 8. CDR3 in DNA: TGTGCCAGCAGCTTAGTCTCGGGACAGCCCGACTATGGCTACACCTTC. It translates to CASSLVSGQPDYGYTF.

V and J are TRBV5-6 and TRBJ1-3; no definite D call. CDR1 and CDR2 (germline): SGHDT, YYEEEE. The V gene lost 2 bases and the J gene lost 1 base, with 7 bases spanning the gap. The CDR3 consists of 14 residues. The CDR3 nucleotides are TGTGCCAGCAGCTTCTCCCCGTCTGGAAACACCATATATTTT. This sequence encodes CASSFSPSGNTIYF. The whole variable domain, remainder taken from reference TRBV5-6 and TRBJ1-3, is DAGVTQSPTHLIKTRGQQVTLRCSPKSGHDTVSWYQQALGQGPQFIFQYYEEEERQRGNFPDRFSGHQFPNYSSELNVNALLLGDSALYLCASSFSPSGNTIYFGEGSWLTVV.

The J gene is TRBJ2-2, the V gene TRBV14; D gene unclear. The CDR3 consists of 12 residues. With 5 bases removed from V and 8 bases from J, the gap between germline ends came to 9 bases. CDR1 is SGHDN, CDR2 FVKESK, per germline. Here the CDR3 DNA reads TGTGCCAGCAGCTCAAACTCTGGGGAGCTGTTTTTT. Encoded protein: CASSSNSGELFF.

The gene calls are TRBV7-2 and TRBJ1-1; possibly TRBD1 for D (5 bases). Between the trimmed V and J ends, which lost 6 bases and 2 bases, there was a span of 10 bases. Looked up from germline, CDR1 is SGHTA and CDR2 is FQGNSA. The CDR3 extends over 13 amino acids. CDR3 loop: CASSWTTNTEAFF. For the CDR3, the DNA is TGTGCCAGCAGTTGGACAACCAACACTGAAGCTTTCTTT.

The chain recombines TRBV2 with TRBJ2-1; 9 nucleotides match TRBD2. V was clipped by 5 bases and J by 7 bases; unmatched bases: 6. Germline V gene sequence: CDR1 SNHLY, CDR2 FYNNEI. The CDR3 runs to 14 residues. In DNA, the CDR3 is TGTGCCAGCAGTCAAAGTCTAGCGGGAAATGAGCAGTTCTTC. Translation gives CASSQSLAGNEQFF.

This clone was recorded a few times. The genes are TRBV25-1 and TRBJ1-2; possibly TRBD1 for D (5 bases). Trimming removed 1 base from V and 4 bases from J, with 10 bases in between. CDR3 length equals 14 residues. Looked up from germline, CDR1 is MGHDK and CDR2 is SYGVNS. CDR3 sequence reads: CASSEWGGSYGYTF. CDR3 nucleotides: TGTGCCAGCAGTGAATGGGGCGGCTCCTATGGCTACACCTTC.